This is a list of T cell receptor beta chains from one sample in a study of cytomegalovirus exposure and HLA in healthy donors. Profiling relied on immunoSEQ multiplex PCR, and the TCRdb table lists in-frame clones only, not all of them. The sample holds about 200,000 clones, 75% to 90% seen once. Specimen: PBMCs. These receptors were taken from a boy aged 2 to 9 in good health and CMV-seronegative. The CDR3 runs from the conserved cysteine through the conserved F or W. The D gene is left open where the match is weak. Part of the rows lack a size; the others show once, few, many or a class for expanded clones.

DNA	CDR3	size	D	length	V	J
TGTGCCAGTAGTATTAGGGGGCGAACGGGTTCACCCCTCCACTTT	CASSIRGRTGSPLHF	-	TRBD1	15	TRBV19	TRBJ1-6
TGCAGCGTTGAGCTAAACCGGTGGGGGACAGATGAAGAGACCCAGTACTTC	CSVELNRWGTDEETQYF	-	TRBD1	17	TRBV29-1	TRBJ2-5
TGTGCCAGCAGTTTCAGGGGACAGGGGCCCGTCTACGAGCAGTACTTC	CASSFRGQGPVYEQYF	-	TRBD1	16	TRBV27	TRBJ2-7
TGTGCCAGCAGTTCACAAGCTAGAGAGAAAGAGACCCAGTACTTC	CASSSQAREKETQYF	-	-	15	TRBV27	TRBJ2-5
TGTGCCAGCAGCTTAGAGACTAGCGGGGGGATCTACGAGCAGTACTTC	CASSLETSGGIYEQYF	-	TRBD2	16	TRBV7-6	TRBJ2-7
TGCAGCGTTGGGGGCGGGAATCGTGATGGCTACACCTTC	CSVGGGNRDGYTF	-	-	13	TRBV29-1	TRBJ1-2
TGTGCCACCAGCAGAGCGGGACAGGAGAACACTGAAGCTTTCTTT	CATSRAGQENTEAFF	-	TRBD1	15	TRBV15	TRBJ1-1
TGTGCCAGCTCACTACGATCGACAGGCGGGCAAGAGACCCAGTACTTC	CASSLRSTGGQETQYF	-	-	16	TRBV18	TRBJ2-5
TGTGCCAGCAGCTTGTCCGGGACTCTTGCGACCGGGGAGCTGTTTTTT	CASSLSGTLATGELFF	-	-	16	TRBV7-3	TRBJ2-2
TGTGCCAGCAGTTTAAACAGGGCCACTGAAGCTTTCTTT	CASSLNRATEAFF	-	-	13	TRBV27	TRBJ1-1
TGTGCCAGCAGCCCGCCAATCTCCGGGGAGGGTGAAGCTTTCTTT	CASSPPISGEGEAFF	-	-	15	TRBV7-9	TRBJ1-1
TGTGCCAGCTGCTGGGTGGGAGGGCGACAAGAGACCCAGTACTTC	CASCWVGGRQETQYF	-	TRBD2	15	TRBV7-2	TRBJ2-5
TGTGCCAGCAGCTTCGGGACAGGGGTTCTGGGGAGTCAGCCCCAGCATTTT	CASSFGTGVLGSQPQHF	-	TRBD1	17	TRBV7-9	TRBJ1-5
TGTGCCAGCAGTTTCGACAGGGGGCGCCCCCTTAGGGTATATACGCAGTATTTT	CASSFDRGRPLRVYTQYF	-	TRBD1	18	TRBV28	TRBJ2-3
TGTGCCAGCAGCGAGCAGCAGGGTGGCTACACCTTC	CASSEQQGGYTF	-	-	12	TRBV6-5	TRBJ1-2
TGCGCCAGCAGCCAAGATATAGGGGTCGATTCACCCCTCCACTTT	CASSQDIGVDSPLHF	-	-	15	TRBV4-1	TRBJ1-6
TGTGCCATCAGTGAAGCAGCGAGGAACACTGAAGCTTTCTTT	CAISEAARNTEAFF	-	-	14	TRBV10-3	TRBJ1-1
TGTGCCAGCAGCTATACAGAATCTGGGGCCAACGTCCTGACTTTC	CASSYTESGANVLTF	-	-	15	TRBV6-6	TRBJ2-6
TGTGCCAGCAGCTTAGATCTGGTTCGGGGGAACACTGAAGCTTTCTTT	CASSLDLVRGNTEAFF	-	-	16	TRBV7-2	TRBJ1-1
TGTGCCAGCAGGAACACCGACTCCTACGAGCAGTACTTC	CASRNTDSYEQYF	-	-	13	TRBV6-5	TRBJ2-7
TGTGCCAGCAGTTTGGGGGACTCCTCCTACGAGCAGTACTTC	CASSLGDSSYEQYF	few	-	14	TRBV6-1	TRBJ2-7
TGCGCCAGCAGGCTGAGGGTCACCGGGGAGCTGTTTTTT	CASRLRVTGELFF	-	-	13	TRBV4-1	TRBJ2-2
TGTGCCAGCAGCGTAGTAGCGGGGCCTCTTGATACGCAGTATTTT	CASSVVAGPLDTQYF	-	TRBD2	15	TRBV9	TRBJ2-3
TGTGCCAGCAGCCCCGGGACAGGCTACGAGCAGTACTTC	CASSPGTGYEQYF	once	TRBD1	13	TRBV28	TRBJ2-7
TGTGCCAGCAGCCCCCGGACAGGAGACTACGAGCAGTACTTC	CASSPRTGDYEQYF	-	TRBD1	14	TRBV11-2	TRBJ2-7
TGTGCCAGCAGCCCTCGAGGACTAGCGGGAACCTACGAGCAGTACTTC	CASSPRGLAGTYEQYF	-	TRBD2	16	TRBV5-6	TRBJ2-7
TGTGCCAGCACTCCGCGGGAGGGCTATGGCTACACCTTC	CASTPREGYGYTF	-	-	13	TRBV27	TRBJ1-2
TGTGCCAGCAGCCCCGTGGCCGGGACAGGGACCTACGAGCAGTACTTC	CASSPVAGTGTYEQYF	-	TRBD1	16	TRBV11-2	TRBJ2-7
TGCGCCAGCAGCTTGGCCGGCGGGGGGAACACCGGGGAGCTGTTTTTT	CASSLAGGGNTGELFF	-	TRBD2	16	TRBV5-1	TRBJ2-2
TGTGCCAGCAGCCCCACCGAGTCGAGGGATCAGCCCCAGCATTTT	CASSPTESRDQPQHF	-	-	15	TRBV27	TRBJ1-5
TGCAGCGTTCAGTTAGACAGGGACTATGGCTACACCTTC	CSVQLDRDYGYTF	-	TRBD1	13	TRBV29-1	TRBJ1-2
TGTTCCAGCAGCTTAATCTCGGGACAGGGGGCAAAAGAGACCCAGTACTTC	CSSSLISGQGAKETQYF	-	TRBD1	17	TRBV7-9	TRBJ2-5
TGTGCCAGCAGCCAAGAAATGGCAGGGGGAGTAGCTGGGGCCAACGTCCTGACTTTC	CASSQEMAGGVAGANVLTF	-	TRBD1	19	TRBV14	TRBJ2-6
TGTGCCAGCAGCCGAACATGGAGGGCGCCCGACGAGCAGTACTTC	CASSRTWRAPDEQYF	-	-	15	TRBV9	TRBJ2-7
TGTGCCAGCAGTGATCAAGCGGGAGGGTACGGTAATGAGCAGTTCTTC	CASSDQAGGYGNEQFF	few	TRBD2	16	TRBV6-4	TRBJ2-1
TGCGCCAGCAGCTTGGAATCAGCGTCCTGGGGCTACACCTTC	CASSLESASWGYTF	-	-	14	TRBV5-1	TRBJ1-2
TGTGCCAGCAGTCCTACGGGACTAGCGGGAAGACCCTACGAGCAGTACTTC	CASSPTGLAGRPYEQYF	-	TRBD2	17	TRBV28	TRBJ2-7
TGTGCCAGCAGTTTATCCCCAACCTACGAGCAGTACTTC	CASSLSPTYEQYF	-	-	13	TRBV27	TRBJ2-7
TGCGCCAGCAGTCCACAGCGGGAGATCTGGGAGACCCAGTACTTC	CASSPQREIWETQYF	-	TRBD2	15	TRBV5-1	TRBJ2-5
TGTGCCAGCGATTCTATGGGCCGCTACGAGCAGTACTTC	CASDSMGRYEQYF	-	-	13	TRBV28	TRBJ2-7
TGTGCCAGCAGCTCGGGGGGGACATATGGCTACACCTTC	CASSSGGTYGYTF	-	-	13	TRBV7-9	TRBJ1-2
TGTGCCAGCAGCTGGAACGGGGGGAATAACGATGAGCAGTTCTTC	CASSWNGGNNDEQFF	-	TRBD2	15	TRBV5-5	TRBJ2-1
TGTGCCAGCAGCTTGGGACATCTAGCGGGAGGCCGGGAGCTGTTTTTT	CASSLGHLAGGRELFF	once	TRBD2	16	TRBV5-4	TRBJ2-2
TGTGCCAGCAGTTACTGGGCTAGCGGGAGTTACGAGCAGTACTTC	CASSYWASGSYEQYF	-	TRBD2	15	TRBV6-5	TRBJ2-7
TGTGCCAGCAGTTTTCAGGGGGCGAACACTGAAGCTTTCTTT	CASSFQGANTEAFF	once	TRBD1	14	TRBV28	TRBJ1-1
TGTGCCAGCAGTTTATTTAGCGTGGAGCGATCCTCTGGGGCCAACGTCCTGACTTTC	CASSLFSVERSSGANVLTF	-	-	19	TRBV28	TRBJ2-6